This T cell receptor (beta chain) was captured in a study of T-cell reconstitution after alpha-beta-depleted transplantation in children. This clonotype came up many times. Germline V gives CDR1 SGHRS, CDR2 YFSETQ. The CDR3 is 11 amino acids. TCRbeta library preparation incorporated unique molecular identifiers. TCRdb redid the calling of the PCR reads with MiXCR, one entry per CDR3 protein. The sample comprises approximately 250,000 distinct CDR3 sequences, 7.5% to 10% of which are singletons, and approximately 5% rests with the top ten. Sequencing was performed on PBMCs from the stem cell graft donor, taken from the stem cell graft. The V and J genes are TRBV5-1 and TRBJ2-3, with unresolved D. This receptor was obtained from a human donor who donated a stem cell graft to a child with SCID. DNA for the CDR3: TGCGCGCAATGGAGCACAGATACGCAGTATTTT. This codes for CAQWSTDTQYF.